This is a list of T cell receptor beta chains from one sample in a study of beta chain features in type 1 diabetes. Generated by immunoSEQ multiplex PCR, the TCRdb table keeps only in-frame clones and is missing some. The table includes 130,000 to 150,000 clones, about 13% detected once. The sequenced sample was central memory CD4+ T cells from blood. The source is a man between 18 and 29 years old with type 1 diabetes. Both conserved end residues are part of each CDR3. The order of the fields is D gene, J gene, V gene, clone size, CDR3 DNA, CDR3 protein. The D gene is left open where the match is weak. Clone sizes are given selectively: once, few, many, or a class where the clone is expanded.

>NA|TRBJ2-3|TRBV12-5|NA
TGTGCTAGTGGTTTGGTAATTGGTGGCCCCAGCGCAGATACGCAGTATTTT
CASGLVIGGPSADTQYF
>NA|TRBJ1-1|TRBV11-2|few
TGTGCCAGCAGCTTCGGACCGGGACCACAGGAAGCTTTCTTT
CASSFGPGPQEAFF
>NA|TRBJ2-5|TRBV5-4|few
TGTGCCAGCAACTTAGGAACAGGAAAAGGGCAAGAGACCCAGTACTTC
CASNLGTGKGQETQYF
>NA|TRBJ2-3|TRBV27|NA
TGTGCCAGCAGTTTATCGTTAGCCATAGATACGCAGTATTTT
CASSLSLAIDTQYF
>NA|TRBJ2-3|TRBV20-1|NA
TGCAGTGCTAGTAGGGATACGCAGTATTTT
CSASRDTQYF
>NA|TRBJ1-5|TRBV7-9|few
TGTGCCAGCAGCTTAGTGGGGGACAGCAATCAGCCCCAGCATTTT
CASSLVGDSNQPQHF
>TRBD1|TRBJ2-4|TRBV5-6|few
TGTGCCAGCAGGACCTTGTTGGGACAGGGGACCCCGATGGGCATTCAGTACTTC
CASRTLLGQGTPMGIQYF
>TRBD2|TRBJ2-3|TRBV30|NA
TGTGCCTGGAGTGTACTAGCGGGACTCACAGATACGCAGTATTTT
CAWSVLAGLTDTQYF
>NA|TRBJ2-7|TRBV7-6|NA
TGTGCCAGCAGCCCTAGGGAGGCAGGGCTGGTCTACGAGCAGTACTTC
CASSPREAGLVYEQYF
>NA|TRBJ2-3|TRBV6-6|many
TGTGCCAGCAGCTTCCCCAGCCCAGATACGCAGTATTTT
CASSFPSPDTQYF
>NA|TRBJ1-2|TRBV2|NA
TGTGCCAGCAGTGAAGGGATGACAGGCTATGGCTACACCTTC
CASSEGMTGYGYTF
>TRBD1|TRBJ2-5|TRBV5-5|NA
TGTGCCAGCAGCGGAAGAGCCGGGACAGGTGGCGAGACCCAGTACTTC
CASSGRAGTGGETQYF
>NA|TRBJ1-6|TRBV9|NA
TGTGCCAGCAGCGTAACAGATTCAAATTCACCCCTCCACTTT
CASSVTDSNSPLHF
>NA|TRBJ2-5|TRBV9|few
TGTGCCAGCAGCGCCGGGACACGCAGCGGTCAAGAGACCCAGTACTTC
CASSAGTRSGQETQYF
>NA|TRBJ1-6|TRBV5-1|NA
TGCGCCAGCAGCGATGGACCCGCGAAGGGGAATTCACCCCTCCACTTT
CASSDGPAKGNSPLHF
>TRBD2|TRBJ2-7|TRBV11-3|few
TGTGCCAGCAGCAGCGGGGAAGCCTACGAGCAGTACTTC
CASSSGEAYEQYF